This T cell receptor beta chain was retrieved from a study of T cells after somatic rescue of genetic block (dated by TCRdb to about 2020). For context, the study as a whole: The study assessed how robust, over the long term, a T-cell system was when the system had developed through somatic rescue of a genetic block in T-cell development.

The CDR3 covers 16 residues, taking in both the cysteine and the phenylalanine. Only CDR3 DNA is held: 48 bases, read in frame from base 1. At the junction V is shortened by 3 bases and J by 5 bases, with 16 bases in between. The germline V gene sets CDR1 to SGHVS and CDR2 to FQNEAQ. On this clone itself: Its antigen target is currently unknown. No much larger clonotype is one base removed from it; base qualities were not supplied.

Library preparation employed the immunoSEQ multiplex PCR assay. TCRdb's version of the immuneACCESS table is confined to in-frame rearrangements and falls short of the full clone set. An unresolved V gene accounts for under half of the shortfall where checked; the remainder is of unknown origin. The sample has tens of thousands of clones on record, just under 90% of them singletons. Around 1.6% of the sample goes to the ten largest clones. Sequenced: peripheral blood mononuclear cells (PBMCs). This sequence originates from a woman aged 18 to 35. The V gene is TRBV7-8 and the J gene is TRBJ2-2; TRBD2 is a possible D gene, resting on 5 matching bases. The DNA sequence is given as TGTGCCAGCAGCTTTGTACTAGATACTAAAACCGGGGAGCTGTTTTTT. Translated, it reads CASSFVLDTKTGELFF.